This TCR beta chain came from a study of T cell repertoires in cytomegalovirus infection. Study summary: Use of recently identified HLA-C-restricted and well-studied HLA-B-restricted CMV epitopes was part of the study. CMV infection and matching HLA type were both indicated by public TCR beta signatures.

TCRdb re-called the reads through MiXCR, storing one row per CDR3 protein. There are tens of thousands of distinct CDR3 sequences in the sample; 40% to 50% occur only once, and 90% to 95% lies in the top ten. Comment on this clonotype: Its specificity is not known.

Study-level findings and limits: Summed frequency of shared TCR beta families picked out CMV carriers who also had the relevant HLA. Across the ex vivo response, the dominant clonotypes were HLA-C-restricted CMV-specific TCR beta clonotypes.

The CDR3 is 14 amino acids. With V trimmed by 7 bases and J by 2 bases, 8 bases remained unmatched. Sequenced here: CD8+ T cells from cultured PBMCs, sampled from culture after CMV antigen stimulation. The clonotype was recovered from a human donor in good health (CMV status not recorded). Some clones in this sample may be carry-over from other donors' samples. This rearrangement joins TRBV12-3 or TRBV12-4 to TRBJ2-7; 7 positions match TRBD1. Here the CDR3 DNA reads TGTGCCAGCAACCGACAGGGTAGCCCCTACGAGCAGTACTTC. It is translated as CASNRQGSPYEQYF.